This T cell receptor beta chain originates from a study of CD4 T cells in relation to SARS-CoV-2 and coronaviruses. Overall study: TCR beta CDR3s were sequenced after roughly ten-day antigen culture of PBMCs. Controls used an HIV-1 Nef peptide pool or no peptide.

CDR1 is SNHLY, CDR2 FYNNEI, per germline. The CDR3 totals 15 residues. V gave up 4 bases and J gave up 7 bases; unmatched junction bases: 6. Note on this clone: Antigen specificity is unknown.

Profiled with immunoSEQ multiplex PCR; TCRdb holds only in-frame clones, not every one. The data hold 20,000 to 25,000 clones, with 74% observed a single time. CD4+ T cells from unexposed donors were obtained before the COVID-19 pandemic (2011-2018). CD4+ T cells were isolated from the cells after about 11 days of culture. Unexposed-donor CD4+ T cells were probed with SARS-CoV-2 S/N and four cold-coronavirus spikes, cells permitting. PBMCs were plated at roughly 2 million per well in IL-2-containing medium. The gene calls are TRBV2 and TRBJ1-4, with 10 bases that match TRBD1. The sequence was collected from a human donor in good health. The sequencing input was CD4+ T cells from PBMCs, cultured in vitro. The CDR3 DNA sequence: TGTGCCAGCAGTGTCGGGACAGGGGACGTTGAAAAACTGTTTTTT. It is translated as CASSVGTGDVEKLFF.